Detailed here is one TCR beta chain. Between the trimmed V and J ends, which lost 5 bases and 0 bases, there was a span of 10 bases. The CDR3 is made up of 15 amino acids. Germline CDR1 and CDR2: MNHEY and SVGAGI. Original data processing: The authors estimated nucleated cell counts from reference gene primer amplification. Assay: immunoSEQ multiplex PCR; the TCRdb copy retains only in-frame clones and omits some. Clonal size and the V and J genes are those of that table, whereas D and trimming came from the DNA. Altogether roughly 70,000 clones are present, around nine tenths being singletons, with the ten largest covering 6.5% to 8.5%. The sample comes from a study of blood T cell repertoires in COVID-19. Across the study: From the United States, Italy and Spain came samples of acute and convalescent COVID-19. PBMCs, B-cell-depleted T cells, or T cells were the source of the cDNA or gDNA that made up the material.

The TCR was taken from a human donor in a cohort sampled during active COVID-19. The sequenced sample was peripheral blood. The chain has TRBV6-5 and TRBJ2-2; the D gene is possibly TRBD1 (6 bases). CDR3 nucleotide sequence: TGTGCCAGCAGTATAGAGGGGGCGAACACCGGGGAGCTGTTTTTT. This gives the protein CASSIEGANTGELFF.